A selection of T cell receptor beta chains follows, all from one sample in a study of T cell repertoires in cytomegalovirus infection. For these receptors, no antigen is known. TCRdb itself ran the reads through MiXCR, one entry per CDR3 protein. Among about half a million distinct CDR3 sequences listed, roughly 46% were seen once. The source was cultured PBMCs, collected from culture after CMV antigen stimulation. Receptors were obtained from a human donor in good health (CMV status not recorded). Some clones in this sample may be carry-over from other donors' samples. Both conserved end residues are part of each CDR3. The D gene is left open where the match is weak. Clone size is stated in some rows and not others, as once, few, many or a class when expanded.

d_call	clone_size	v_call	j_call	cdr3_nt	cdr3_aa
TRBD1	few	TRBV7-2	TRBJ2-1	TGTGCCAGCAGCCGTCAGGGACAGGGATTCAATGAGCAGTTCTTC	CASSRQGQGFNEQFF
TRBD2	many	TRBV5-5	TRBJ2-3	TGTGCCAGCAGCTTGTCGGGACTAGCGGGAGGGCCTGGAGATACGCAGTATTTT	CASSLSGLAGGPGDTQYF
TRBD2	NA	TRBV11-2	TRBJ2-3	TGTGCCAGCAGCCAGAGCGGGAGGGGGGCAGATACGCAGTATTTT	CASSQSGRGADTQYF
TRBD1	NA	TRBV12-3/TRBV12-4	TRBJ2-7	TGTGCCAGCAGTTCCGGGACAGGGAATCTCTACGAGCAGTACTTC	CASSSGTGNLYEQYF
NA	NA	TRBV2	TRBJ2-7	TGTGCCAGCAGGGTGCAAGGTCCGAGCTACGAGCAGTACTTC	CASRVQGPSYEQYF
NA	once	TRBV20-1	TRBJ1-1	TGCAGTGCTAGAGATACCCTCGTTCAGGGTAAAGGCGGGTACACTGAAGCTTTCTTT	CSARDTLVQGKGGYTEAFF
NA	once	TRBV3-1	TRBJ2-7	TGTGCCAGCAGCCAGACAGCGCCCGGCGAGCAGTACTTC	CASSQTAPGEQYF
TRBD2	NA	TRBV7-2	TRBJ2-5	TGTGCCAGCAGCTTAGGGCTAGCGGGAGACCAAGAGGCCCAGTACTTC	CASSLGLAGDQEAQYF
TRBD2	many	TRBV12-3/TRBV12-4	TRBJ2-1	TGTGCCAGCAGTTTTGGCCTAGCGGATTACAATGAGCAGTTCTTC	CASSFGLADYNEQFF
NA	few	TRBV6-4	TRBJ2-7	TGTGCCAGCACGTCGCGGGGTCGCGCCTACGAGCAGTACTTC	CASTSRGRAYEQYF
TRBD1	NA	TRBV24-1	TRBJ2-7	TGTGCCACCAGTGACGGCGCTACAGGGGGCATTTACGAGCAGTACTTC	CATSDGATGGIYEQYF
NA	NA	TRBV9	TRBJ1-1	TGTGCCAGCAGCGTAGGGGTAGGCGGCAAGTACGACACTGAAGCTTTCTTT	CASSVGVGGKYDTEAFF
TRBD2	few	TRBV11-2	TRBJ2-3	TGTGCCAGCAGCTTATATACGGGAGGGGAATATACGCAGTATTTT	CASSLYTGGEYTQYF
TRBD2	NA	TRBV7-9	TRBJ2-1	TGTGCCAGCAGCTTTAGGACTAGCGGGAGAAAGGGTATCTACAATGAGCAGTTCTTC	CASSFRTSGRKGIYNEQFF
NA	NA	TRBV28	TRBJ1-5	TGTGCCAGCAGTACCCAGCCCGGTGGGGGCAATCAGCCCCAGCATTTT	CASSTQPGGGNQPQHF
NA	few	TRBV7-8	TRBJ1-2	TGTGCCAGCAGCTTATGGGGTTTTAACTATGGCTACACCTTC	CASSLWGFNYGYTF
NA	NA	TRBV6-2/TRBV6-3	TRBJ2-2	TGTGTCCGCTACACCGGGGAGCTGTTTTTT	CVRYTGELFF
TRBD2	NA	TRBV7-2	TRBJ2-7	TGTGCCAGCGGGGTGACGGGACTAGCGGGAGGAGAGCAGTACTTC	CASGVTGLAGGEQYF
NA	NA	TRBV12-3/TRBV12-4	TRBJ2-7	TGTGCCAGCAGTTTGGGAGGCGTGTGGGGCGAGAGCTCCTACGAGCAGTACTTC	CASSLGGVWGESSYEQYF
NA	few	TRBV5-1	TRBJ1-1	TGCGCCAGCAGCTTGGAGGCAGGGGTGGGGAACACTGAAGCTTTCTTT	CASSLEAGVGNTEAFF
TRBD2	NA	TRBV6-2/TRBV6-3	TRBJ2-5	TGTGCCAGCAGTTATGGCATACTAGCGCATGGAGAGACCCAGTACTTC	CASSYGILAHGETQYF
NA	NA	TRBV20-1	TRBJ2-1	TGCAGTGCTATGAGTACCTACAATGAGCAGTTCTTC	CSAMSTYNEQFF
NA	many	TRBV7-2	TRBJ2-1	TGTGCCAGCAGCTTAGGTACAGGGTACAATGAGCAGTTCTTC	CASSLGTGYNEQFF
TRBD1	NA	TRBV19	TRBJ1-2	TGTGCCAGTAGAACAGGGGGAGAGACGAACTATGGCTACACCTTC	CASRTGGETNYGYTF